The 16 T cell receptor beta chains below all came from one sample that was sequenced in a study of PD-L1 blockade in urothelial cancer. Clones were read by immunoSEQ multiplex PCR, and TCRdb kept only the in-frame ones, dropping some. The sample yields about 76,000 clones, approximately 90% seen once. Indicated time point: peripheral blood 6 weeks after treatment start. This material consisted of PBMCs, taken around atezolizumab (anti-PD-L1) treatment. Every receptor here comes from an elderly woman with urothelial cancer.

This clone appeared once. The chain links TRBV6-1 to TRBJ2-2; D might be TRBD2 (5 bases). The V and J ends lost 7 bases and 4 bases respectively, with 16 bases between them. The germline V gene has CDR1 MNHNS and CDR2 SASEGT. The CDR3 is made up of 15 amino acids. CDR3 nucleotides: TGTGCCAGCACCGGTCGGGATTCGAGCACCGGGGAGCTGTTTTTT. It is translated as CASTGRDSSTGELFF.

The rearrangement joins TRBV11-2 to TRBJ2-3, with a possible D match to TRBD2 (6 bases). In germline, CDR1 is SGHAT, CDR2 FQNNGV. V was trimmed by 4 bases and J by 1 base, leaving 9 bases between them. This CDR3 is built from 14 residues. CDR3 in amino acids: CASSSLAGTDTQYF. The CDR3 DNA is TGTGCCAGCAGCTCATTAGCGGGCACAGATACGCAGTATTTT.

The chain carries TRBV6-5 and TRBJ1-4; 7 nucleotides match TRBD1. Germline values: CDR1 MNHEY, CDR2 SVGAGI. This CDR3 comprises 14 residues. V lost 5 bases to trimming and J lost 2 bases; unmatched junction nucleotides: 2. For the CDR3, the DNA is TGTGCCAGCAGTCAGGGGGAGACTAATGAAAAACTGTTTTTT. Protein: CASSQGETNEKLFF.

V gene TRBV7-2 combines with J gene TRBJ2-3; possibly TRBD2 for D (6 bases). Germline values: CDR1 SGHTA, CDR2 FQGNSA. CDR3 size: 15 residues. V lost 3 bases and J 2 bases, leaving 12 bases between the germline ends. As DNA, the CDR3 is TGTGCCAGCAGCTTGCGGAGGGCGACCACAGATACGCAGTATTTT. Amino acids: CASSLRRATTDTQYF.

The rearrangement links TRBV5-6 to TRBJ1-1; 9 nucleotides agree with TRBD1. With 0 bases clipped from V and 3 bases from J, the junction kept 3 bases outside the gene matches. The CDR3 is 15 residues long. CDR1 is SGHDT, CDR2 YYEEEE, per germline. CDR3 residues: CASSLVGQGYTEAFF. Here the CDR3 DNA reads TGTGCCAGCAGCTTGGTTGGACAGGGGTACACTGAAGCTTTCTTT.

The chain has TRBV11-2 and TRBJ1-2; possible D gene TRBD1, 6 bases. The length of the CDR3 is 13 residues. Germline V gene sequence: CDR1 SGHAT, CDR2 FQNNGV. V lost 5 bases and J lost 7, with 14 bases in between. The CDR3 DNA reads TGTGCCAGCAGCCCGGGAGGGGGGGGTGGCTACACCTTC. Protein product: CASSPGGGGGYTF.

This rearrangement joins TRBV15 to TRBJ2-6; 7 positions agree with TRBD1. CDR1 and CDR2 from the germline V gene are LNHNV and YYDKDF (reference sequence). J was trimmed by 2 bases and V by 9 bases; bases with no gene match: 7. This CDR3 spans 15 amino acids. CDR3: CATTPQGAGANVLTF. CDR3 in DNA: TGTGCCACTACCCCCCAGGGGGCTGGGGCCAACGTCCTGACTTTC.

The gene calls are TRBV9 and TRBJ1-1; D is possibly TRBD1 (6 bases). V lost 2 bases to trimming and J lost 1 base, with 15 bases between them. Germline V gene data show CDR1 as SGDLS and CDR2 as YYNGEE. CDR3 length equals 16 residues. The CDR3 spells CASSVHRERENTEAFF. Written as DNA, the CDR3 is TGTGCCAGCAGCGTCCACAGGGAAAGGGAGAACACTGAAGCTTTCTTT.

The CDR3, as DNA: TGTGCCAGCAGCTTGGTGGCGGGAGGAACAGATACGCAGTATTTT. The encoded protein is CASSLVAGGTDTQYF. The rearrangement links TRBV5-6 to TRBJ2-3; 8 bases match TRBD2. The CDR3 covers 15 residues. In germline, CDR1 is SGHDT, CDR2 YYEEEE. V lost 0 bases, J lost 3 bases, and 3 bases stayed unmatched.

The V and J genes are TRBV27 and TRBJ2-7, with D uncertain. This CDR3 spans 11 amino acids. Germline V lookup: CDR1 MNHEY, CDR2 SMNVEV (reference sequence). The V end lost 10 bases, the J end lost 4 bases, and 11 bases lay between the germline ends. DNA of the CDR3: TGTGCCACGCGTAGTACGTACGAGCAGTACTTC. This codes for CATRSTYEQYF.

The rearrangement links TRBV28 to TRBJ2-5; TRBD1 aligns across 8 bases. With V trimmed by 6 bases and J by 2 bases, 2 bases remained unmatched. Germline V gene sequence: CDR1 MDHEN, CDR2 SYDVKM. The CDR3 loop spans 13 amino acids. CDR3 in DNA: TGTGCCAGCAGACGACAGGGGCAAGAGACCCAGTACTTC. This translates into CASRRQGQETQYF.

The V gene is TRBV18, the J gene TRBJ2-1; D unresolved. The V and J ends lost 3 bases and 0 bases respectively, with 9 bases between them. Germline V gene sequence: CDR1 KGHSH, CDR2 LQKENI. The CDR3 contains 15 residues. The CDR3, as DNA: TGTGCCAGCTCACCTGTTCCCAGCTCCTACAATGAGCAGTTCTTC. Protein sequence: CASSPVPSSYNEQFF.

CDR3 residues: CASSIDQGSGNSQYF. The CDR3 nucleotides are TGTGCCAGTAGTATAGATCAGGGTAGCGGGAATTCACAGTACTTC. The chain combines TRBV19 with TRBJ2-5; 8 bases agree with TRBD2. Per the germline V gene, CDR1 is LNHDA and CDR2 is SQIVND (reference sequence). With 0 bases clipped from V and 11 bases from J, the junction kept 11 bases outside the gene matches. CDR3 length: 15 amino acids.

CDR3 bases: TGCGCCAGCAGCTTGGGGGGAGGGCCAGTGACAGATACGCAGTATTTT. It translates to CASSLGGGPVTDTQYF. The J gene is TRBJ2-3, the V gene TRBV5-1; 7 bases are a match to TRBD2. Per germline, CDR1 SGHRS and CDR2 YFSETQ. The ends lost 0 bases at V and 3 bases at J; junction bases unmatched: 7. The CDR3 spans 16 residues.

The chain employs TRBV27 and TRBJ2-1; TRBD2 aligns across 10 bases. Germline values: CDR1 MNHEY, CDR2 SMNVEV (reference sequence). With V trimmed by 3 bases and J by 5 bases, 7 bases remained unmatched. The CDR3 sequence is 16 residues long. CDR3 DNA sequence: TGTGCCAGCAGTTTCCCCCGGCTAGCGGGAGACAATGAGCAGTTCTTC. It encodes CASSFPRLAGDNEQFF.

The chain employs TRBV4-2 and TRBJ1-5; possibly TRBD1 for D (5 bases). Per germline, CDR1 LGHNA and CDR2 YNFKEQ. The CDR3 has 16 residues. Trimming pared 0 bases from V and 2 bases from J, leaving 11 bases between. CDR3 protein: CASSQDRVGGNQPQHF. The CDR3 DNA is TGTGCCAGCAGCCAAGACAGGGTTGGGGGCAATCAGCCCCAGCATTTT.